These 5 T cell receptor beta chains originate from one sample sequenced in a study of Ad26.COV2.S vaccination and SARS-CoV-2 variants. The repertoire was sequenced with immunoSEQ multiplex PCR; TCRdb's copy has only in-frame clones and lacks some. The sample lists hundreds of thousands of clones, roughly nine tenths occurring once. As to treatment: over 15 received Ad26.COV2.S at low or high dose, single or two shots; 5 received placebo; per-sample allocation not given. After the first vaccine or placebo injection, samples were drawn on day 63. This specimen was peripheral blood, taken in a trial of Ad26.COV2.S vaccine versus placebo. These receptors were obtained from a person between 18 and 65 years old who received the Ad26.COV2.S COVID-19 vaccine or a placebo.

V usage is TRBV5-1 and J usage is TRBJ2-3; 7 bases align to TRBD2. The germline V gene encodes CDR1 SGHRS and CDR2 YFSETQ. Unmatched junction bases numbered 16, after V lost 4 bases and J lost 8 bases. The CDR3 covers 16 residues. CDR3 sequence: CASSPDGLPSGGTQYF. DNA of the CDR3: TGCGCCAGCAGCCCCGATGGACTCCCCTCGGGGGGTACGCAGTATTTT.

The chain is built from TRBV5-1 and TRBJ2-6, with D uncertain. V was clipped by 1 base and J by 0 bases, with 5 bases between them. Germline lookup yields CDR1 SGHRS and CDR2 YFSETQ. This CDR3 has 15 amino acids. In DNA, the CDR3 is TGCGCCAGCAGCTTGAGAAGCTCTGGGGCCAACGTCCTGACTTTC. Translation gives CASSLRSSGANVLTF.

The J gene is TRBJ1-1, the V gene TRBV25-1; weak D call: TRBD1 (5 bases). Germline lookup yields CDR1 MGHDK and CDR2 SYGVNS. There are 13 residues in the CDR3. The ends were cut back, 8 bases at V and 6 bases at J, with 16 bases in the middle. The CDR3, as DNA: TGTGCCAGCGTGACCTGGGGCGTCCCTGAAGCTTTCTTT. This encodes CASVTWGVPEAFF.

The chain has TRBV6-2 or TRBV6-3 and TRBJ1-1; D gene ambiguous. CDR1 is MNHEY and CDR2 is SVGEGT in the germline V gene. CDR3 length: 16 amino acids. Trimming stripped 6 bases from V and 0 bases from J, with 17 bases between. The CDR3 protein is CASSPGNLMVNTEAFF. Here the CDR3 DNA reads TGTGCCAGCAGCCCGGGCAATTTGATGGTGAACACTGAAGCTTTCTTT.

V usage is TRBV12-5 and J usage is TRBJ2-2; 8 bases line up with TRBD1. This CDR3 is built from 15 residues. The V segment lost 1 base and the J segment 3 bases; nucleotides outside the gene matches: 1. CDR1 LGHNT and CDR2 FRNRAP come from the germline V gene. CDR3 residues: CASGLGDRYTGELFF. CDR3 in DNA: TGTGCTAGTGGTTTGGGGGACAGGTACACCGGGGAGCTGTTTTTT.